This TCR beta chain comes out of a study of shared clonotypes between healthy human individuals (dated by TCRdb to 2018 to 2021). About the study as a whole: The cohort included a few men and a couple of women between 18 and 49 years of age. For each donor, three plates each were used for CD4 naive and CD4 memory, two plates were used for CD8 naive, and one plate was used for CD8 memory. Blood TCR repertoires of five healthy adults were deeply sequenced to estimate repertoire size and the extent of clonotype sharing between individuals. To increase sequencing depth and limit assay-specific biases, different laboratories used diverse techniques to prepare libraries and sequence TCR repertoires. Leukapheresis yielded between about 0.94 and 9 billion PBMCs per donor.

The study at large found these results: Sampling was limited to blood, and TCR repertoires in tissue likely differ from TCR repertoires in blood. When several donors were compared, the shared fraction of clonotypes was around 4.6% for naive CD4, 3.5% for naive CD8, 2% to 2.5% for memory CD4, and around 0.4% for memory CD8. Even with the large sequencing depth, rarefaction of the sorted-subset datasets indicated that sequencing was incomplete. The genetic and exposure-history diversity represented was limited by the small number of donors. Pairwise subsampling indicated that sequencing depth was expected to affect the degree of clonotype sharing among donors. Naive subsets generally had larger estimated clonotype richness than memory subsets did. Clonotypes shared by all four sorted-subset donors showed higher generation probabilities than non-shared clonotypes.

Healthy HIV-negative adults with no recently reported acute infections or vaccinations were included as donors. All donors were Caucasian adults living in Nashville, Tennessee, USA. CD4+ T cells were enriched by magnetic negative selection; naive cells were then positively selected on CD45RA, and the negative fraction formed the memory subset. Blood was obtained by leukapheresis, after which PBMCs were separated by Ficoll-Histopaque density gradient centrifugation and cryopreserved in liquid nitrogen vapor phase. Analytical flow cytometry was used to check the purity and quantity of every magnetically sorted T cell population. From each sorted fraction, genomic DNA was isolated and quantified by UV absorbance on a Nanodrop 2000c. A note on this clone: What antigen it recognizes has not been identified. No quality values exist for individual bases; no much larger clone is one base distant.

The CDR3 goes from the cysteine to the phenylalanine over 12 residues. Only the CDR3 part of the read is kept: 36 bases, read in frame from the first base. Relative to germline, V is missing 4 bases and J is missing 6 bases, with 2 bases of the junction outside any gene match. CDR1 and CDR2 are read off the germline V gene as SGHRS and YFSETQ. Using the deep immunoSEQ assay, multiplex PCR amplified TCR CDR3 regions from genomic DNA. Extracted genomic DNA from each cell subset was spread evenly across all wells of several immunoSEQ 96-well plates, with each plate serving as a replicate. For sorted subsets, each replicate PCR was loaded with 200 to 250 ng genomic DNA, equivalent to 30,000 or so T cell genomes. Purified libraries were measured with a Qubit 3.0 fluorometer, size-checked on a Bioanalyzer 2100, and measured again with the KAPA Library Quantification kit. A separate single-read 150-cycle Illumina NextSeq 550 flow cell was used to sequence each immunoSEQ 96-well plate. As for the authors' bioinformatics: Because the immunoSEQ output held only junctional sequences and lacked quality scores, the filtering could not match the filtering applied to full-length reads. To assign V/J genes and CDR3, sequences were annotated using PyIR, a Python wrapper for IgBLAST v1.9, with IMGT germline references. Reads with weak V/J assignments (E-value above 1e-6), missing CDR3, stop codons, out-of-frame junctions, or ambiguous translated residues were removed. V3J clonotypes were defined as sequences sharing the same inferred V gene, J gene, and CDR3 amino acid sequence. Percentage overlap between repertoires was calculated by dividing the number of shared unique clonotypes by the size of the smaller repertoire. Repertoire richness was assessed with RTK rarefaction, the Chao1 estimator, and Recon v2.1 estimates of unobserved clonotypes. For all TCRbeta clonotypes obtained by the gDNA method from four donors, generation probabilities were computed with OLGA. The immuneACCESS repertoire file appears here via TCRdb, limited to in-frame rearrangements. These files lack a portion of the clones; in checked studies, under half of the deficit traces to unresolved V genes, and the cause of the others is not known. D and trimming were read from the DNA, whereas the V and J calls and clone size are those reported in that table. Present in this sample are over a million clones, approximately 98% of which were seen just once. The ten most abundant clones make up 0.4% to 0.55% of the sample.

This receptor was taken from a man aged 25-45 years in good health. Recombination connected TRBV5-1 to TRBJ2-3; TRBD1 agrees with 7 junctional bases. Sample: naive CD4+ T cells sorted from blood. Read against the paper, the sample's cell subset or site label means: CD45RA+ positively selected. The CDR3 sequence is CASSRDSDTQYF. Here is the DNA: TGCGCCAGCAGCAGGGACAGCGATACGCAGTATTTT. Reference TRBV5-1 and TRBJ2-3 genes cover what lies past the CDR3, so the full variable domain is KAGVTQTPRYLIKTRGQQVTLSCSPISGHRSVSWYQQTPGQGLQFLFEYFSETQRNKGNFPGRFSGRQFSNSRSEMNVSTLELGDSALYLCASSRDSDTQYFGPGTRLTVL.